The 2 T cell receptor beta chains in this list originate from one sample, sequenced in a study of OX40 agonist ivuxolimab in advanced cancers. Sequenced by immunoSEQ multiplex PCR; TCRdb stores in-frame clones only, minus some. Of roughly 70,000 clones in the sample, more than 75% were seen once. The starting material was CD4+ or CD8+ T cells sorted from blood, obtained in a trial of the OX40 agonist ivuxolimab. The receptors come from an adult with an advanced solid tumor such as melanoma, head and neck, liver or kidney cancer.

The chain employs TRBV19 and TRBJ2-7, with 9 bases that match TRBD1. Germline V gene lookup returns CDR1 LNHDA and CDR2 SQIVND (reference sequence). V lost 3 bases and J lost 2; bases outside the gene matches: 5. There are 15 residues in the CDR3. The CDR3 sequence is CASSMGGTGTYEQYF. The CDR3 nucleotides read TGTGCCAGTAGTATGGGTGGGACAGGGACCTACGAGCAGTACTTC. The entire variable domain, with the rest obtained from reference TRBV19 and TRBJ2-7, is as follows: DGGITQSPKYLFRKEGQNVTLSCEQNLNHDAMYWYRQDPGQGLRLIYYSQIVNDFQKGDIAEGYSVSREKKESFPLTVTSAQKNPTAFYLCASSMGGTGTYEQYFGPGTRLTVT.

The V and J genes are TRBV25-1 and TRBJ1-3; no firm D call. This CDR3 region has 14 residues. V was cut by 3 bases and J by 0 bases, with 6 bases left in between. Germline V lookup: CDR1 MGHDK, CDR2 SYGVNS. The CDR3 protein is CASSDESSGNTIYF. The DNA for the CDR3 is TGTGCCAGCAGTGATGAAAGCTCTGGAAACACCATATATTTT.